Each of the 12 T cell receptor beta chains below was sequenced from the same sample in a study of T cell responses to AZD1222 COVID-19 vaccine. Sequenced by immunoSEQ multiplex PCR; TCRdb stores in-frame clones only, minus some. The sample has 75,000 to 100,000 clones; more than 75% are singletons. Sequences were derived from peripheral blood, sampled on day 0 of AZD1222 vaccination. Every receptor here comes from an adult in good health.

The chain links TRBV7-8 to TRBJ1-1, with 8 bases that match TRBD1. V gave up 5 bases and J gave up 5 bases; unmatched junction bases: 7. This CDR3 contains 14 residues. Germline CDR1 is SGHVS and CDR2 is FQNEAQ. CDR3 in amino acids: CASSTSRQGTEAFF. The CDR3 DNA sequence: TGTGCCAGCAGCACTAGTCGACAGGGGACTGAAGCTTTCTTT.

The J gene is TRBJ1-1, the V gene TRBV5-1; the D gene is possibly TRBD1 (6 bases). The CDR3 loop spans 15 amino acids. The germline V and J ends were trimmed by 4 bases and 0 bases, with 13 bases remaining between them. CDR1 is SGHRS and CDR2 is YFSETQ in the germline V gene. The CDR3 sequence is CASSPPGQVNTEAFF. In DNA, the CDR3 is TGCGCCAGCAGCCCTCCGGGACAAGTGAACACTGAAGCTTTCTTT.

The rearrangement uses TRBV11-2 and TRBJ2-2; the D gene is possibly TRBD2 (6 bases). CDR3 size: 15 residues. Germline CDR1 and CDR2: SGHAT and FQNNGV. Trimming left V 0 bases short and J 6 bases short, with 11 bases between. The CDR3 DNA follows: TGTGCCAGCAGCTTAGACGGGAGTTTTGCCGGGGAGCTGTTTTTT. Encoded protein: CASSLDGSFAGELFF.

J is TRBJ2-3 and V is TRBV3-1 (or the pseudogene TRBV3-2); TRBD2 aligns across 10 bases. This CDR3 has 16 residues. The germline V gene has CDR1 LGHDT and CDR2 YNNKEL (reference sequence). The trim removed 4 bases at V and 1 base at J, leaving 5 bases unmatched. The CDR3 sequence: CASSLRTSGRTDTQYF. CDR3 nucleotide sequence: TGTGCCAGCAGCCTCCGGACTAGCGGACGCACAGATACGCAGTATTTT.

The rearrangement joins TRBV4-2 to TRBJ2-2; D is possibly TRBD2 (5 bases). The CDR3 runs to 16 residues. The V end was cut by 4 bases, the J end by 3 bases, with 15 bases between. Germline-derived CDR1 and CDR2 are LGHNA and YNFKEQ. The DNA for the CDR3 is TGTGCCAGCAGCCTCAGGCAGAGGGAGCACACCGGGGAGCTGTTTTTT. Amino acid sequence: CASSLRQREHTGELFF.

The sample holds one count of this clone. The CDR3 region has the DNA TGTGCCAGCAGTTCCCCGGAGGGCTTCTGGCAGCCCCAGCATTTT. This sequence encodes CASSSPEGFWQPQHF. The genes are TRBV28 and TRBJ1-5, with D uncertain. The ends were cut back, 4 bases at V and 7 bases at J, with 17 bases in the middle. The CDR3 is 15 residues long. Germline-derived CDR1 and CDR2 are MDHEN and SYDVKM.

The chain links TRBV7-2 to TRBJ2-7, with 11 bases matching TRBD2. The CDR3 consists of 16 residues. Germline-derived CDR1 and CDR2 are SGHTA and FQGNSA. V dropped 1 base and J dropped 3; count of bases not matched to a gene: 5. The CDR3 sequence: CASSLGAGLAGYEQYF. CDR3 nucleotide sequence: TGTGCCAGCAGCTTAGGGGCAGGACTAGCGGGCTACGAGCAGTACTTC.

This chain joins TRBV24-1 and TRBJ2-7; D is unclear. The length of the CDR3 is 13 residues. V dropped 1 base and J dropped 5 bases, with 8 bases sitting between them. From germline, CDR1 is KGHDR and CDR2 SFDVKD. CDR3 loop: CATSDLAGDEQYF. The CDR3 coding sequence is TGTGCCACCAGTGATTTAGCAGGAGACGAGCAGTACTTC.

V and J are TRBV18 and TRBJ2-1, with TRBD2 matching over 11 bases. CDR3 length equals 18 residues. Germline-derived CDR1 and CDR2 are KGHSH and LQKENI. V shed 3 bases, J shed 0 bases, and the junction held 7 bases outside the gene matches. The CDR3 loop is CASSPDSGRAGSYNEQFF. Written as DNA, the CDR3 is TGTGCCAGCTCACCGGATAGCGGGAGGGCGGGCTCCTACAATGAGCAGTTCTTC. The variable domain in full, completed from reference TRBV18 and TRBJ2-1, reads NAGVMQNPRHLVRRRGQEARLRCSPMKGHSHVYWYRQLPEEGLKFMVYLQKENIIDESGMPKERFSAEFPKEGPSILRIQQVVRGDSAAYFCASSPDSGRAGSYNEQFFGPGTRLTVL.

The chain recombines TRBV24-1 with TRBJ2-4; 9 bases are a match to TRBD2. This CDR3 contains 19 residues. Trimming cost V 5 bases and J 0 bases; bases outside gene matches: 13. Germline V CDR1 and CDR2: KGHDR, SFDVKD. The CDR3 sequence is CATSGIQTSGNLAKNIQYF. DNA for the CDR3: TGTGCCACCAGTGGTATACAGACTAGCGGTAATCTAGCCAAAAACATTCAGTACTTC.

The chain carries TRBV29-1 and TRBJ2-6, with 9 bases aligning to TRBD1. CDR1 is SQVTM and CDR2 is ANQGSEA in the germline V gene. CDR3 length: 19 residues. The trim removed 6 bases at V and 4 bases at J, leaving 19 bases unmatched. CDR3 in DNA: TGCAGCGTGCAACCGATACCGGGACAGGGTCCTTTCGGGGCCAACGTCCTGACTTTC. Translating gives CSVQPIPGQGPFGANVLTF.

The V and J genes are TRBV5-1 and TRBJ1-2; D perhaps matches TRBD1 (5 bases). This CDR3 contains 15 residues. Germline CDR1 reads SGHRS; CDR2 reads YFSETQ. Trimming pared 0 bases from V and 6 bases from J, leaving 15 bases between. CDR3 loop: CASSLVPGLGDGYTF. In DNA, the CDR3 is TGCGCCAGCAGCTTGGTTCCAGGGTTGGGTGATGGCTACACCTTC.